This T cell receptor beta chain was sequenced during a study of technical replicates of blood from a few donors. Clones were read by immunoSEQ multiplex PCR, and TCRdb kept only the in-frame ones, dropping some. The data show approximately 75,000 clones, roughly 92% seen once. V lost 6 bases and J 0 bases, leaving 4 bases between the germline ends. CDR1 SQVTM and CDR2 ANQGSEA come from the germline V gene. CDR3 length equals 11 residues. The sequenced sample was T cells isolated from PBMCs. This TCR came from a human donor in good health. The rearrangement joins TRBV29-1 to TRBJ2-3; D is uncertain. The chain's CDR3 is CSVQSTDTQYF. CDR3 in DNA: TGCAGCGTGCAGAGCACAGATACGCAGTATTTT.